This T cell receptor beta chain was retrieved from a study of T cell responses to AZD1222 COVID-19 vaccine. Notes on the study in general: White British donors predominated, females outnumbered males, and clonal diversity was possibly underestimated. Spike-specific TCR breadth and depth both grew after two AZD1222 doses.

CDR1 and CDR2 (germline): SGHNT, YYREEE (reference sequence). V dropped 0 bases and J dropped 1 base, with 7 bases sitting between them. The CDR3 length is 14 residues. Generated by immunoSEQ multiplex PCR, the TCRdb table keeps only in-frame clones and is missing some. The sample has about 150,000 clones, about 89% seen once. For this clone: The antigen is unknown.

V is TRBV5-4 and J is TRBJ1-2, with D tentatively TRBD1 (5 bases). The TCR sequence derives from an adult who received the AZD1222 COVID-19 vaccine. The sample consisted of peripheral blood, taken 28 days after the second AZD1222 dose. Here the CDR3 reads CASSLDGGNYGYTF. The CDR3 DNA sequence: TGTGCCAGCAGCTTGGATGGGGGTAACTATGGCTACACCTTC.